The 25 T cell receptor beta chains in this list originate from one sample, sequenced in a study of blood T cells in healthy people across ages. The authors ran a second PCR of roughly 6 to 12 cycles using a sample-barcoded 5' primer and a J-beta primer mix. TCRdb re-called the 5' RACE reads through MiXCR, storing one row per CDR3 protein. The data hold over 550,000 distinct CDR3 sequences, with around 31% observed a single time. Sequenced: blood. Source of these receptors: a woman older than 75 in good health.

This clonotype was detected many times. The rearrangement uses TRBV9 and TRBJ1-2; TRBD1 matches at 8 bases. Germline trimming cut 2 bases from V and 6 bases from J; bases unmatched to any gene: 9. The CDR3 loop spans 15 amino acids. Germline V gene sequence: CDR1 SGDLS, CDR2 YYNGEE. The CDR3 region is CASSVARGQLDGYTF. CDR3 nucleotide sequence: TGTGCCAGCAGCGTGGCCAGGGGGCAATTAGATGGCTACACCTTC.

Concerning this clonotype: A much larger clone lies one base from this, so it may be a read error. The chain recombines TRBV5-4 with TRBJ2-3; D is possibly TRBD1 (6 bases). Trimming pared 7 bases from V and 14 bases from J, leaving 26 bases between. Germline V gene data show CDR1 as SGHNT and CDR2 as YYREEE (reference sequence). This CDR3 comprises 14 residues. CDR3 bases: TGTGCCAGCGGCAACGGACAGAGTCCCCCCACATTGTATTTT. Residues: CASGNGQSPPTLYF.

This clonotype was seen repeatedly, ten times or more. The V gene is TRBV20-1, the J gene TRBJ2-7, with 8 bases matching TRBD2. CDR1 and CDR2 from the germline V gene are DFQATT and SNEGSKA (reference sequence). The CDR3 has 17 residues. V gave up 2 bases and J gave up 0 bases; unmatched junction bases: 12. CDR3 coding DNA: TGCAGTGCTAGATTTCTGCCAGCGGGGGTGTCCTCCTACGAGCAGTACTTC. Residues: CSARFLPAGVSSYEQYF.

This clonotype was observed at least ten times. The chain couples TRBV20-1 to TRBJ2-5; D unresolved. The germline V gene has CDR1 DFQATT and CDR2 SNEGSKA (reference sequence). V was clipped by 6 bases and J by 1 base, with 9 bases between them. This CDR3 is 12 amino acids long. CDR3: CSAFRTQETQYF. As DNA, the CDR3 is TGCAGTGCATTTAGGACCCAAGAGACCCAGTACTTC.

This clonotype occurred many times. The chain recombines TRBV5-6 with TRBJ2-1; 10 nucleotides agree with TRBD2. Germline-derived CDR1 and CDR2 are SGHDT and YYEEEE. This CDR3 has 15 amino acids. The trim removed 0 bases at V and 10 bases at J, leaving 7 bases unmatched. CDR3 in amino acids: CASSLERGGRGEQFF. The CDR3 DNA reads TGTGCCAGCAGCTTGGAGCGGGGGGGCCGAGGAGAGCAGTTCTTC.

Notes on this clonotype: A read error may produce the germline difference seen at one junction end. The V call is TRBV7-2, the J call TRBJ1-6, with D tentatively TRBD1 (6 bases). The CDR3 is made up of 13 amino acids. The germline CDR1 and CDR2 sequences are SGHTA and FQGNSA. The CDR3 protein is CASSWTVDSPPHF. The CDR3 coding sequence is TGTGCCAGCAGCTGGACAGTAGATTCACCCCCCCACTTT.

This clonotype was detected ten times or more. The genes are TRBV6-2 or TRBV6-3 and TRBJ1-5, with D possibly being TRBD1 (6 bases). Germline CDR1 and CDR2: MNHEY and SVGEGT. Trimming shortened V by 8 bases and J by 5 bases, and 19 bases separated the two germline ends. The CDR3 is 15 amino acids. This CDR3 is CASAPRGAVHQPQHF. Here the CDR3 DNA reads TGTGCCAGCGCACCCCGGGGGGCGGTACATCAGCCCCAGCATTTT.

The gene calls are TRBV29-1 and TRBJ2-1; D remains unclear. V shed 7 bases and J shed 4 bases, with 14 bases lying between them. CDR3 length equals 13 residues. The germline V gene has CDR1 SQVTM and CDR2 ANQGSEA. CDR3 sequence reads: CSADGIGYNEQFF. CDR3 bases: TGCAGCGCGGACGGTATCGGGTACAATGAGCAGTTCTTC.

Regarding this clonotype: A much more abundant neighbour one base away suggests this may be a read error. This chain links TRBV5-1 with TRBJ2-5, with 10 bases identical to TRBD1. Looked up from germline, CDR1 is SGHRS and CDR2 is YFSETQ. The CDR3 is 14 amino acids. The CDR3 loop reads CAGSRQGAWNEQYF. CDR3 nucleotides: TGCGCCGGCAGCCGACAGGGGGCTTGGAATGAGCAGTACTTC.

The chain couples TRBV11-3 to TRBJ2-5; D perhaps matches TRBD1 (7 bases). The DNA end is a closer match to TRBJ2-7, so the J assignment may be wrong. This CDR3 is 16 amino acids long. Germline CDR1 reads SGHNT; CDR2 reads YENEEA. The CDR3 protein is CASSLGQGEVGYEQYF. Here the CDR3 DNA reads TGTGCCAGCAGCTTAGGGCAGGGGGAGGTCGGCTACGAGCAGTACTTC.

To note about this clonotype: This clone may be a read error of a much larger clone one base away. The rearrangement uses TRBV2 and TRBJ2-5, with 9 bases fitting TRBD2. The CDR3 length is 15 residues. The junction had 13 bases not matched to a gene; V was cut back by 3 bases and J by 11 bases. From germline, CDR1 is SNHLY and CDR2 FYNNEI. The DNA for the CDR3 is TGTGCCAGCAGTGAGGGCGGGGGGGATTACAATGAGCAGTACTTC. Translated, it gives CASSEGGGDYNEQYF.

This clonotype was detected ten times or more. The chain carries TRBV29-1 and TRBJ2-3, with a weak D call TRBD2 (5 bases). The CDR3 is made up of 13 amino acids. Looked up from germline, CDR1 is SQVTM and CDR2 is ANQGSEA. Between the trimmed V and J ends, which lost 7 bases and 4 bases, there was a span of 15 bases. The CDR3 region is CSAGRTVADTQYF. The CDR3 DNA follows: TGCAGCGCGGGAAGGACTGTGGCAGATACGCAGTATTTT.

This clonotype appeared a few times. J is TRBJ1-1 and V is TRBV5-1, with 9 bases fitting TRBD1. The V segment lost 4 bases and the J segment 5 bases; nucleotides outside the gene matches: 9. CDR3 length: 15 amino acids. Per germline, CDR1 SGHRS and CDR2 YFSETQ. Here the CDR3 reads CASSATGGEGTEAFF. In DNA form, the CDR3 reads TGCGCCAGCAGCGCCACAGGGGGCGAGGGAACTGAAGCTTTCTTT. Together with reference TRBV5-1 and TRBJ1-1, the CDR3 gives the full variable domain: KAGVTQTPRYLIKTRGQQVTLSCSPISGHRSVSWYQQTPGQGLQFLFEYFSETQRNKGNFPGRFSGRQFSNSRSEMNVSTLELGDSALYLCASSATGGEGTEAFFGQGTRLTVV.

This clonotype was picked up many times. This chain uses TRBV12-3 or TRBV12-4 with TRBJ2-1, with TRBD1 identical over 10 bases. This CDR3 has 20 residues. V shed 3 bases and J 0 bases; nucleotides not matched to a gene: 14. The CDR3 sequence: CASSFHQGTGAYSSYNEQFF. DNA for the CDR3: TGTGCCAGCAGTTTTCATCAAGGGACAGGGGCCTATAGCTCCTACAATGAGCAGTTCTTC.

V gene TRBV5-1 combines with J gene TRBJ2-7; D uncertain. Trimming stripped 4 bases from V and 6 bases from J, with 8 bases between. The CDR3 has 11 amino acids. Germline-derived CDR1 and CDR2 are SGHRS and YFSETQ. CDR3 nucleotide sequence: TGCGCCAGCAGCGAATTTAGCGAGCAGTACTTC. It specifies CASSEFSEQYF. The variable domain in full, completed from reference TRBV5-1 and TRBJ2-7, reads KAGVTQTPRYLIKTRGQQVTLSCSPISGHRSVSWYQQTPGQGLQFLFEYFSETQRNKGNFPGRFSGRQFSNSRSEMNVSTLELGDSALYLCASSEFSEQYFGPGTRLTVT.

This clonotype was seen more than once but under ten times. The chain has TRBV7-8 and TRBJ2-2; D possibly matches TRBD1 or TRBD2 (5 bases each). CDR3 length equals 15 residues. Trimming took 3 bases from V and 6 from J, leaving 14 bases between them. The germline V gene encodes CDR1 SGHVS and CDR2 FQNEAQ. The CDR3 sequence: CASSLAGRSAGELFF. CDR3 sequence (DNA): TGTGCCAGCAGCTTGGCAGGGAGATCCGCCGGGGAGCTGTTTTTT.

The chain carries TRBV7-9 and TRBJ2-1; no firm D call. Trimming left V 0 bases short and J 9 bases short, with 6 bases between. CDR3 length: 12 amino acids. The germline gives CDR1 SEHNR, CDR2 FQNEAQ (reference sequence). CDR3 coding DNA: TGTGCCAGCAGCTTAGCTAAGGGTGAGCAGTTCTTC. Protein: CASSLAKGEQFF.

V usage is TRBV20-1 and J usage is TRBJ2-3; 11 nucleotides agree with TRBD2. After removal of 5 bases from V and 3 bases from J, the junction contained 7 bases not matched to a gene. The CDR3 consists of 15 residues. Germline assignment: CDR1 DFQATT and CDR2 SNEGSKA (reference sequence). The CDR3 DNA reads TGCAGTGCTCTCCGACTAGCGGGAAATACAGATACGCAGTATTTT. This translates into CSALRLAGNTDTQYF.

This clonotype was observed at least ten times. The rearrangement links TRBV4-3 to TRBJ2-1, with TRBD1 as a possible D gene (6 bases). Deletions cut 0 bases from V and 10 bases from J, with 13 bases between. The CDR3 is 14 residues long. The germline V gene encodes CDR1 LGHNA and CDR2 YSLEER. The CDR3 protein is CASSQDTGSKEQFF. The CDR3 DNA reads TGCGCCAGCAGCCAAGACACAGGGAGCAAGGAGCAGTTCTTC.

In regard to this clonotype: A much larger clone is a single base away; this may be a read error. The chain recombines TRBV24-1 with TRBJ2-5, with D unresolved. The J call may be faulty, since TRBJ2-7 better matches the DNA end. This CDR3 has 13 residues. Germline V gene data show CDR1 as KGHDR and CDR2 as SFDVKD. The CDR3 nucleotides are TGTGCCACCAGTGACCCCGGTCGGAACGAGCAGTACTTC. This sequence encodes CATSDPGRNEQYF.

This clonotype has ten or more counts. The CDR3 coding sequence is TGTGCCAGCAGCTTAGCGAACAGTTATGGCTACACCTTC. This codes for CASSLANSYGYTF. The V gene is TRBV7-9, the J gene TRBJ1-2; D remains unclear. Germline-derived CDR1 and CDR2 are SEHNR and FQNEAQ (reference sequence). The CDR3 runs 13 residues. Trimming removed 0 bases from V and 5 bases from J, with 7 bases in between.

This sequence joins TRBV6-6 and TRBJ1-5; 9 nucleotides agree with TRBD1. CDR1 is MNHNY and CDR2 is SVGAGI in the germline V gene (reference sequence). V lost 5 bases, J lost 5 bases, and 7 bases stayed unmatched. This CDR3 is 15 amino acids long. CDR3 DNA sequence: TGTGCCAGCAGTGTCCGGGACAGGGTGGATCAGCCCCAGCATTTT. As protein: CASSVRDRVDQPQHF.

The J gene is TRBJ2-2, the V gene TRBV6-2 or TRBV6-3; 8 bases are shared with TRBD2. CDR3 length: 15 amino acids. The V gene end was trimmed by 7 bases and the J gene end by 1 base; junction bases not matched to a gene: 5. Germline CDR1 and CDR2: MNHEY and SVGEGT. The CDR3 DNA follows: TGTGCCAGCACCGGGGGGGCCTTGAACACCGGGGAGCTGTTTTTT. Translating gives CASTGGALNTGELFF.

The chain couples TRBV27 to TRBJ2-3; 9 bases map to TRBD2. V trimming: 6 bases; J trimming: 1 base; junction bases outside the gene matches: 2. Germline V gene sequence: CDR1 MNHEY, CDR2 SMNVEV (reference sequence). The CDR3 is 14 amino acids. CDR3: CASRLAGRTDTQYF. As DNA, the CDR3 is TGTGCCAGCAGGCTAGCGGGGCGCACAGATACGCAGTATTTT.

The chain combines TRBV7-2 with TRBJ2-7; TRBD1 might be the D (5 bases). Germline V gene sequence: CDR1 SGHTA, CDR2 FQGNSA. The CDR3 extends over 15 amino acids. V was pared by 3 bases and J by 2 bases, with 14 bases between. DNA of the CDR3: TGTGCCAGCAGCTTCAGGGTCCTAGGAGCCTACGAGCAGTACTTC. It is translated as CASSFRVLGAYEQYF. Full variable domain (missing parts from reference TRBV7-2 and TRBJ2-7): GAGVSQSPSNKVTEKGKDVELRCDPISGHTALYWYRQSLGQGLEFLIYFQGNSAPDKSGLPSDRFSAERTGGSVSTLTIQRTQQEDSAVYLCASSFRVLGAYEQYFGPGTRLTVT.